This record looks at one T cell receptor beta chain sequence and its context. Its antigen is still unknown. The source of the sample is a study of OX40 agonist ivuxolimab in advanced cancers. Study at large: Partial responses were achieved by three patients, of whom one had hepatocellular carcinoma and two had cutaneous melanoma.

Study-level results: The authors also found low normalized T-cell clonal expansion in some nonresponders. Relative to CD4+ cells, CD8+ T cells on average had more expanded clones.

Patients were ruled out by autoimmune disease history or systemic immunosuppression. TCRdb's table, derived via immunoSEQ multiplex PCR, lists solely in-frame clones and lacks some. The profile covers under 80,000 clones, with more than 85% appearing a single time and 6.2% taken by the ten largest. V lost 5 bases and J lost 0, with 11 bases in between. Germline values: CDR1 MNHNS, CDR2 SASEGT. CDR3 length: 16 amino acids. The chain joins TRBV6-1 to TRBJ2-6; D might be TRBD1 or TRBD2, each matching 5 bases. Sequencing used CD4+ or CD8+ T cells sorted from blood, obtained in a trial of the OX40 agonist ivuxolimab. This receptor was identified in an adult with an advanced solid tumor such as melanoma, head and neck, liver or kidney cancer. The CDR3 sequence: CASSKGTLSGANVLTF. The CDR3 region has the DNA TGTGCCAGCAGTAAAGGGACCCTCTCTGGGGCCAACGTCCTGACTTTC.